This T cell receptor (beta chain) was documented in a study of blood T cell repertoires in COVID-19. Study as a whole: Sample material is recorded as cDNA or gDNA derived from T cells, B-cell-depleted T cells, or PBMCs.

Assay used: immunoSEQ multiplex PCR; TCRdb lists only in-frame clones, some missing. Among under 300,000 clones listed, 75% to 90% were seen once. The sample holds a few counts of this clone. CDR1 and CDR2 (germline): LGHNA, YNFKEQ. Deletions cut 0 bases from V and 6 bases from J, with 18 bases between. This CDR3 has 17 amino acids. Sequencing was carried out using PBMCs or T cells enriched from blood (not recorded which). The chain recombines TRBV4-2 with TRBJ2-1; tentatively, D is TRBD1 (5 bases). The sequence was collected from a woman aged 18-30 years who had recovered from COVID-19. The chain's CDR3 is CASSQDIFGRAGNEQFF. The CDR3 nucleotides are TGTGCCAGCAGCCAAGATATATTTGGCAGGGCCGGCAATGAGCAGTTCTTC.